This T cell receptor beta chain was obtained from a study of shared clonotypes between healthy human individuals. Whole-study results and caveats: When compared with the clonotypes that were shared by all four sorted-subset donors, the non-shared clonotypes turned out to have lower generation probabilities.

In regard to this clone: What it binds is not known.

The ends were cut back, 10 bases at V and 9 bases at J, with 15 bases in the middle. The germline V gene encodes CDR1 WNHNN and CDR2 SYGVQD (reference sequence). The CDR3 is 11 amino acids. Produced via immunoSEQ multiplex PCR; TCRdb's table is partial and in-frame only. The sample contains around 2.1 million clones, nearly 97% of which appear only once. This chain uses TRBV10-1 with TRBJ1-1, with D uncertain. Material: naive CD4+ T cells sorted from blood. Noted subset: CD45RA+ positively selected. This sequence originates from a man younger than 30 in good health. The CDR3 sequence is CATSVSFKAFF. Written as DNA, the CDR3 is TGCGCCACCTCAGTTTCGTTTAAAGCTTTCTTT.